Listed below are T cell receptor beta chains from one sample, sequenced in a study of T-cell reconstitution after alpha-beta-depleted transplantation in children. TCRdb re-analysed the PCR reads in MiXCR, keeping a single row per CDR3 protein. The table lists approximately 500,000 distinct CDR3 sequences, more than 9% of them singletons. This specimen consisted of PBMCs, obtained before TCRalphabeta/CD19-depleted stem cell transplant. The source of these receptors is a child aged 2-15 years with inherited bone marrow failure, due to receive a stem cell transplant. The CDR3 runs from the conserved cysteine through the conserved F or W. The D gene is left open where the match is weak. Rows may omit the clone size; those that give it use once, few, many or a size class.

J | size | D | V | CDR3 | DNA
TRBJ2-7 | many | NA | TRBV2 | CASSERVGAIYEQYF | TGTGCCAGCAGTGAAAGGGTGGGGGCGATATACGAGCAGTACTTC
TRBJ2-5 | few | NA | TRBV19 | CRGETQYF | TGCCGAGGAGAGACCCAGTACTTC
TRBJ2-1 | many | TRBD1 | TRBV6-2/TRBV6-3 | CASSYPIRDSNEQFF | TGTGCCAGCAGTTACCCGATCAGGGACAGCAATGAGCAGTTCTTC
TRBJ2-3 | many | TRBD2 | TRBV4-1 | CASSQAWTSDADTQYF | TGCGCCAGCAGCCAAGCCTGGACTAGCGATGCAGATACGCAGTATTTT
TRBJ1-2 | many | NA | TRBV15 | CATSRESGPYGYTF | TGTGCCACCAGCAGAGAGTCGGGGCCCTATGGCTACACCTTC
TRBJ2-7 | many | TRBD2 | TRBV4-3 | CASSQDRGTSVYEQYF | TGCGCCAGCAGCCAAGATCGGGGGACTAGCGTCTACGAGCAGTACTTC
TRBJ2-3 | many | NA | TRBV4-3 | CASSQDTWEPDTQYF | TGCGCCAGCAGCCAAGATACCTGGGAACCAGATACGCAGTATTTT
TRBJ2-6 | NA | NA | TRBV7-8 | CASSLGGLLSGANVLTF | TGTGCCAGCAGCTTAGGGGGGCTCCTCTCTGGGGCCAACGTCCTGACTTTC
TRBJ1-5 | NA | TRBD1 | TRBV5-1 | CASSLEQGGQPRHF | TGCGCCAGCAGCTTGGAGCAGGGGGGTCAGCCCCGGCATTTT
TRBJ1-1 | many | TRBD1 | TRBV12-3/TRBV12-4 | CASSHWTGLNTEAFF | TGTGCCAGCAGTCATTGGACAGGGCTGAACACTGAAGCTTTCTTT
TRBJ2-7 | once | TRBD1 | TRBV29-1 | CSVEGMYTGGAYEQYF | TGCAGCGTTGAAGGGATGTATACAGGGGGTGCCTACGAGCAGTACTTC
TRBJ1-6 | NA | NA | TRBV4-3 | CASSQDVGVSYNSPLHF | TGCGCCAGCAGCCAAGATGTGGGGGTTTCCTATAATTCACCCCTCCACTTT
TRBJ2-7 | NA | NA | TRBV6-6 | CASSPKGYEQYF | TGTGCCAGCAGTCCTAAGGGTTACGAGCAGTACTTC
TRBJ2-2 | many | NA | TRBV5-1 | CASSLGTRGNVHTGELFF | TGCGCCAGCAGCTTGGGGACTAGGGGGAATGTACACACCGGGGAGCTGTTTTTT
TRBJ2-3 | many | TRBD2 | TRBV5-1 | CASSLDPAGAPDTQYF | TGCGCCAGCAGCTTGGACCCAGCGGGGGCCCCAGATACGCAGTATTTT
TRBJ2-6 | few | NA | TRBV5-5 | CASSGGRPDSGANVLTF | TGTGCCAGCAGCGGTGGGCGTCCCGACTCTGGGGCCAACGTCCTGACTTTC
TRBJ2-5 | many | TRBD1 | TRBV7-2 | CASIDQGAGETQYF | TGTGCCAGCATCGACCAGGGGGCAGGGGAGACCCAGTACTTC
TRBJ2-2 | many | NA | TRBV15 | CATSSARGTTGELFF | TGTGCCACCAGCAGTGCTCGGGGGACAACCGGGGAGCTGTTTTTT